A single T cell receptor beta chain is shown here with its context. Its antigen is still unknown. Primers: 60 Vbeta forward and 13 Jbeta reverse. Some clones are missing from TCRdb's copy, which holds only in-frame ones; the method was immunoSEQ multiplex PCR. The sample lists roughly 180,000 clones, approximately 84% occurring once. V lost 5 bases to trimming and J lost 5 bases, with 15 bases between them. The CDR3 length is 14 residues. The V gene's germline CDR1 is SGHVS and CDR2 FNYEAQ. This record comes from a study of cytomegalovirus exposure and HLA in healthy donors. Study-wide points: Later work showed greater clonal expansion in HLA-associated TCR beta chains than in equally common others. A later analysis reportedly found fewer N-insertions in an Asian-associated ancestry cluster than the roughly 680-donor mean.

V is TRBV7-6 and J is TRBJ2-5; maybe TRBD1 (5 bases). Source material: PBMCs. This clonotype was obtained from a girl between 10 and 17 years old in good health and CMV-seropositive. CDR3 coding DNA: TGTGCCAGCAGCCTGGCAGGGTCCCGGGAGACCCAGTACTTC. Protein: CASSLAGSRETQYF.